The clone carrying this T cell receptor beta chain occurred once. This CDR3 has 15 residues. With 4 bases removed from V and 4 bases from J, the gap between germline ends came to 14 bases. Germline V CDR1 and CDR2: LNHNV, YYDKDF (reference sequence). Sequencing was performed with immunoSEQ multiplex PCR; in TCRdb, only in-frame clones are kept and a portion is missing. The table lists 2 million to 3 million clones, under 95% of them singletons, with more than 0.35% in the top ten. This entry is derived from a study of shared clonotypes between healthy human individuals. The chain recombines TRBV15 with TRBJ1-5; D not resolved. The receptor was isolated from a man aged 18 to 29 in good health. Some clones in this sample may be carry-over from other donors' samples. The sequencing input was naive CD4+ T cells from PBMCs. Specified subset: CD45RA+ positively selected. CDR3 protein: CATSILGNLNQPQHF. CDR3 coding DNA: TGTGCCACCAGCATCCTGGGGAACCTTAATCAGCCCCAGCATTTT.